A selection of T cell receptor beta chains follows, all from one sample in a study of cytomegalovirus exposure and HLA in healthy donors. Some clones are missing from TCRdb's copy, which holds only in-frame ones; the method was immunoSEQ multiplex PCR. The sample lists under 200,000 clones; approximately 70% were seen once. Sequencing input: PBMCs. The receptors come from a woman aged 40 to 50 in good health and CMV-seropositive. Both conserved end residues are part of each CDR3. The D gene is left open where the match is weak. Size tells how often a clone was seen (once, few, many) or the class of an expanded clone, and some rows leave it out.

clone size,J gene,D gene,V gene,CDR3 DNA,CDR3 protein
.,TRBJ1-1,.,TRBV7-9,TGTGCCAGCAGCTTAGGTTTTTCAGTTAACACTGAAGCTTTCTTT,CASSLGFSVNTEAFF
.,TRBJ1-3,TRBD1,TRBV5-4,TGTGCCAGCAGCCTGGACAGGAACTCTGGAAACACCATATATTTT,CASSLDRNSGNTIYF
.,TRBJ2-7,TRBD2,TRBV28,TGTGCCAGCAGTTTAAATTCGGGAGGGCCCCACGAGCAGTACTTC,CASSLNSGGPHEQYF
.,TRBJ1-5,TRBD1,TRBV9,TGTGCCAGCACCGAGACAGGGGCCCTTTGGGAGCCCCAGCATTTT,CASTETGALWEPQHF
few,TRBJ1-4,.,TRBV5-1,TGCGCCAGCAGCTTGGGAGGTAATGAAAAACTGTTTTTT,CASSLGGNEKLFF
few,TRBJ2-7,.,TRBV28,TGTGCCAGCAGTTTATCCCCCCGCTCCTACGAGCAGTACTTC,CASSLSPRSYEQYF
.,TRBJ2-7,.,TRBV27,TGTGCCAGCAGGACTCAGGGGCCGGTGAAGCAGTACTTC,CASRTQGPVKQYF
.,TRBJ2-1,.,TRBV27,TGTGCCACCAAGGGGGGGAAACCCTACAATGAGCAGTTCTTC,CATKGGKPYNEQFF
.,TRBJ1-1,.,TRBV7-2,TGTGCCAGCAGCTTGACGGGGGGCATTGGGGTTGAAGCTTTCTTT,CASSLTGGIGVEAFF
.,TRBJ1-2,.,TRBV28,TGTGCCAGCAGTTTTCGGGGTATCGGCTACCCCTTC,CASSFRGIGYPF
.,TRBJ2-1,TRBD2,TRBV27,TGTGCCAGCAGTCGGGCTAGCGGCACCTACAATGAGCAGTTCTTC,CASSRASGTYNEQFF
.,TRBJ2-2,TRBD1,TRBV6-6,TGTGCCAGCAGTTCCACCGGGACAGCCAACACCGGGGAGCTGTTTTTT,CASSSTGTANTGELFF
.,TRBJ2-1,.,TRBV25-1,TGTGCCAGCAGTGAATCTATGGGAGTAGACAATGAGCAGTTCTTC,CASSESMGVDNEQFF
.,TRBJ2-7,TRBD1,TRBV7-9,TGTGCCAGCAGCGCAGACAGGGATTTCTACGAGCAGTACTTC,CASSADRDFYEQYF
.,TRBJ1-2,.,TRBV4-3,TGCGCCAGCAGCCAAGGGCCCTATGGCTACACCTTC,CASSQGPYGYTF
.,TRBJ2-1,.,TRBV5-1,TGCGCCAGCAGCTCTAGCCTCTCCTACAATGAGCAGTTCTTC,CASSSSLSYNEQFF
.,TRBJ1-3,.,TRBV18,TGTGCCAGCTCACCCGAGGGGGCTGGAAACACCATATATTTT,CASSPEGAGNTIYF
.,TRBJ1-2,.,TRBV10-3,TGTGCCATCAGTGAATCGGAGGGAGGTCATGGCTACACCTTC,CAISESEGGHGYTF
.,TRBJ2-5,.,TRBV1,TGCACCAGCACCGTCGCGGGTATGTACCAAGAGACCCAGTACTTC,CTSTVAGMYQETQYF
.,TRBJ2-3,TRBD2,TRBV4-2,TGTGCCAGCAGCCAAGATGTTCTGGCGGGGGGATACACAGATACGCAGTATTTT,CASSQDVLAGGYTDTQYF
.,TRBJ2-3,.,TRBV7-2,TGTGCCAGCAGCATAACAGGGAGTGGGGGTACGCAGTATTTT,CASSITGSGGTQYF
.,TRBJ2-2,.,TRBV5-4,TGTGCCAGCAGCCTGATGTCCAGCGGGGAGCTGTTTTTT,CASSLMSSGELFF
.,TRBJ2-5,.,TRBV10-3,TGTGCCATCAGTGATAGGCCCAGGGACCAAGAGACCCAGTACTTC,CAISDRPRDQETQYF
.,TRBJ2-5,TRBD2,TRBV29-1,TGCAGCGTCCGTCGGACTAGCGGGATCCAAGAGACCCAGTACTTC,CSVRRTSGIQETQYF
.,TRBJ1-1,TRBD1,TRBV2,TGTGCCAGCAGTGGCGGACAGGGCACTGAAGCTTTCTTT,CASSGGQGTEAFF
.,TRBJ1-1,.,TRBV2,TGTGCCAGCGACTGGGTTGAAGCTTTCTTT,CASDWVEAFF
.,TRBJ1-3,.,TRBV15,TGTGCCACCAGCAGGGACAGCGGCCTCTCTGGAAACACCATATATTTT,CATSRDSGLSGNTIYF
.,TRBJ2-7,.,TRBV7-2,TGTGCCAGCAGCTTCCAGAGGGACTTGCTCTACGAGCAGTACTTC,CASSFQRDLLYEQYF